The TCR beta chain described here comes from a study of blood T cell repertoires in COVID-19. Turning to the study itself: Researchers got acute and convalescent COVID-19 samples from the United States, Italy and Spain.

This clone was recorded once. Sequenced by immunoSEQ multiplex PCR; TCRdb stores in-frame clones only, minus some. The repertoire holds 650,000 to 800,000 clones, with around 89% as singletons. The CDR3 sequence is 14 residues long. The V end lost 4 bases, the J end lost 6 bases, and 18 bases lay between the germline ends. Germline assignment: CDR1 GTSNPN and CDR2 SVGIG (reference sequence). This TCR was recovered from a young woman with acute or convalescent COVID-19. Sequencing was performed on peripheral blood. The chain combines TRBV30 with TRBJ1-1, with D perhaps matching TRBD1 (5 bases). The CDR3 region has the DNA TGTGCCTGGATGGCGGTGGGGGGGGGTGCTGAAGCTTTCTTT. Its translation is CAWMAVGGGAEAFF.